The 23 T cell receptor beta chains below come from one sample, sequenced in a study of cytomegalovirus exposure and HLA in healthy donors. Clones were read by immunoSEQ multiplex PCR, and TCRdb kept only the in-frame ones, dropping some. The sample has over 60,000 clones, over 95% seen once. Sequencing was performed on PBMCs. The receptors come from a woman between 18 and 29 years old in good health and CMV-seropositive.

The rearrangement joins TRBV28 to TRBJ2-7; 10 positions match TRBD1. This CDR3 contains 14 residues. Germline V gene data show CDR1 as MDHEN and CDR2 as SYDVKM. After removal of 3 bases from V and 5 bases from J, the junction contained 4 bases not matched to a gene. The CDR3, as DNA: TGTGCCAGCAGTTTGGACAGGGGGACCCACGAGCAGTACTTC. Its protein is CASSLDRGTHEQYF. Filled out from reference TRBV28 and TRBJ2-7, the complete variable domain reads DVKVTQSSRYLVKRTGEKVFLECVQDMDHENMFWYRQDPGLGLRLIYFSYDVKMKEKGDIPEGYSVSREKKERFSLILESASTNQTSMYLCASSLDRGTHEQYFGPGTRLTVT.

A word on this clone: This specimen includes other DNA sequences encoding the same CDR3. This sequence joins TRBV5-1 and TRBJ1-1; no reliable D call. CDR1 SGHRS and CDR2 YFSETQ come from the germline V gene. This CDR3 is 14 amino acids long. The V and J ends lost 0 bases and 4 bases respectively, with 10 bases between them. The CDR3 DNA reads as TGCGCCAGCAGCTTGGGAGGGAAGAGCACTGAAGCTTTCTTT. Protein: CASSLGGKSTEAFF.

CDR3 residues: CASSPRRDTQYF. The DNA of the CDR3 is TGTGCCAGCAGTCCGAGGAGAGATACGCAGTATTTT. The chain links TRBV28 to TRBJ2-3, with D hard to call. CDR1 is MDHEN, CDR2 SYDVKM, per germline. CDR3 size: 12 residues. Trimming stripped 5 bases from V and 5 bases from J, with 8 bases between.

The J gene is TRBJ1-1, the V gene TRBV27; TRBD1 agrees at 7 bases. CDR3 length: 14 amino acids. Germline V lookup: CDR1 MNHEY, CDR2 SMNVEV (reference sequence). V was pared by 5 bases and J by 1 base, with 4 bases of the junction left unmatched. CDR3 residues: CASSPRQGNTEAFF. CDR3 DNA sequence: TGTGCCAGCAGTCCCCGACAGGGGAACACTGAAGCTTTCTTT.

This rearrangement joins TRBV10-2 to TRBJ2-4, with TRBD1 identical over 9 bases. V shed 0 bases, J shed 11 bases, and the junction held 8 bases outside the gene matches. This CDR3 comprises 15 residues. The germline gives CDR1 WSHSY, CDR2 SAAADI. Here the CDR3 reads CASSESAGTGLLQYF. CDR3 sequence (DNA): TGCGCCAGCAGTGAGTCCGCCGGGACAGGGCTGCTTCAGTACTTC.

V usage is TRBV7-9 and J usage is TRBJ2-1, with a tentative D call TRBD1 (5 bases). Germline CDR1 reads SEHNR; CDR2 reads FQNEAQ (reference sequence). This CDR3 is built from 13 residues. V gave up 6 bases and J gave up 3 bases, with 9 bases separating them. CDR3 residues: CASSFDSYNEQFF. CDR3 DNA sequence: TGTGCCAGCAGTTTTGACAGCTACAATGAGCAGTTCTTC.

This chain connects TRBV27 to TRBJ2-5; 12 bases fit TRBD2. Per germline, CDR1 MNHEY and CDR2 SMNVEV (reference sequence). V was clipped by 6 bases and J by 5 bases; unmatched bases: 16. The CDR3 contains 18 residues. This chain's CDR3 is CASRTTSGSLRNWETQYF. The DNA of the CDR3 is TGTGCCAGCAGGACGACTAGCGGGAGCCTCCGAAACTGGGAGACCCAGTACTTC.

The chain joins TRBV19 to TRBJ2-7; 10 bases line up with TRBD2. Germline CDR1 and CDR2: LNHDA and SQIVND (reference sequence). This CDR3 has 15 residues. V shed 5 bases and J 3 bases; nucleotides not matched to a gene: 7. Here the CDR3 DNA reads TGTGCCAGTAGTGCCCCCGGGACTAGCGTCTACGAGCAGTACTTC. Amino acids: CASSAPGTSVYEQYF.

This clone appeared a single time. In DNA form, the CDR3 reads TGTGCCAGCAGCGTGGACCCAGCGGGAGGGCTGTTGGGGACAGATACGCAGTATTTT. Its protein is CASSVDPAGGLLGTDTQYF. The genes are TRBV9 and TRBJ2-3; 10 bases are a match to TRBD2. V trimming: 2 bases; J trimming: 3 bases; junction bases outside the gene matches: 15. CDR3 size: 19 residues. Per the germline V gene, CDR1 is SGDLS and CDR2 is YYNGEE.

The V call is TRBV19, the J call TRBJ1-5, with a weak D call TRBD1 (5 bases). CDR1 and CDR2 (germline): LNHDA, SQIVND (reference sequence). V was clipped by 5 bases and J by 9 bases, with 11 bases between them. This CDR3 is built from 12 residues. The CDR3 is CASSLSGLPQHF. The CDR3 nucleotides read TGTGCCAGTAGTCTCTCAGGGTTGCCCCAGCATTTT. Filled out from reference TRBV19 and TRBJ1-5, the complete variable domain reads DGGITQSPKYLFRKEGQNVTLSCEQNLNHDAMYWYRQDPGQGLRLIYYSQIVNDFQKGDIAEGYSVSREKKESFPLTVTSAQKNPTAFYLCASSLSGLPQHFGDGTRLSIL.

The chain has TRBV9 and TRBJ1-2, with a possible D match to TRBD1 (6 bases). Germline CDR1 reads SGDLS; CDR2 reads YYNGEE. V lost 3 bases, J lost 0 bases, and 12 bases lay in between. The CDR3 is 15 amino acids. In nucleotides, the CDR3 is TGTGCCAGCAGCGCCAGGGGCCCTGCTAACTATGGCTACACCTTC. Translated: CASSARGPANYGYTF.

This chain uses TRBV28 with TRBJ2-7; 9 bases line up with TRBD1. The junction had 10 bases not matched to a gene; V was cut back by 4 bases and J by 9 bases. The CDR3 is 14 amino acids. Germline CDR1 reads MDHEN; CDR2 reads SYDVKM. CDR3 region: CASSSTGTGLGQYF. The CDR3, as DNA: TGTGCCAGCAGTTCGACCGGGACAGGGTTGGGGCAGTACTTC.

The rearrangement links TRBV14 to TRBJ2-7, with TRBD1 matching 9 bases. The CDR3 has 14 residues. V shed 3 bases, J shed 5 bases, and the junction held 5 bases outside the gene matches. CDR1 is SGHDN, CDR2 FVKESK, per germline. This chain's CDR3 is CASSQRDRVNEQYF. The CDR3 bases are TGTGCCAGCAGCCAGAGGGACAGGGTGAACGAGCAGTACTTC.

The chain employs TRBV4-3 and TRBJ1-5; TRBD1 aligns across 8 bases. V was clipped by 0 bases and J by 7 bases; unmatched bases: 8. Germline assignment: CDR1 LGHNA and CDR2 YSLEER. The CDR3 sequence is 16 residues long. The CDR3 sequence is CASSQDSQGARQPQHF. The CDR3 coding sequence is TGCGCCAGCAGCCAAGATTCCCAGGGGGCTAGGCAGCCCCAGCATTTT.

The CDR3 loop reads CASSQARLAGGADTQYF. The DNA for the CDR3 is TGCGCCAGCAGCCAAGCCCGTTTAGCGGGAGGGGCAGATACGCAGTATTTT. The chain joins TRBV4-3 to TRBJ2-3; 11 bases are a match to TRBD2. Germline V lookup: CDR1 LGHNA, CDR2 YSLEER. Trimming removed 1 base from V and 4 bases from J; junction bases left unmatched: 7. This CDR3 spans 17 amino acids.

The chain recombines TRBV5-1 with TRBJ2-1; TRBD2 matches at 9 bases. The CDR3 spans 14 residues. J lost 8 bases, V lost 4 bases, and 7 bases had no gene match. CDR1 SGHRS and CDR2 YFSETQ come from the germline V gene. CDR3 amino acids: CASSKLGTSYEQFF. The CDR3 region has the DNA TGCGCCAGCAGCAAACTCGGGACTAGCTATGAGCAGTTCTTC.

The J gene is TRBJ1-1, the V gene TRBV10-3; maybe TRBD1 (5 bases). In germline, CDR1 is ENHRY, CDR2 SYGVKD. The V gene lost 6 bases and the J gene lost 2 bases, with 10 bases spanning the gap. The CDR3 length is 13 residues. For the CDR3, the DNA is TGTGCCATCAGAAAAGACAGAAACACTGAAGCTTTCTTT. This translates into CAIRKDRNTEAFF.

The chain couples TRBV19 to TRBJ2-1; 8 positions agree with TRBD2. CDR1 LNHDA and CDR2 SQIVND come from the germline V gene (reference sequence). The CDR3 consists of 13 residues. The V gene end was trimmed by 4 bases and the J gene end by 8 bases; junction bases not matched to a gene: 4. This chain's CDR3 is CASSTTSEDEQFF. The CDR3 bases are TGTGCCAGTAGTACGACTAGCGAGGATGAGCAGTTCTTC.

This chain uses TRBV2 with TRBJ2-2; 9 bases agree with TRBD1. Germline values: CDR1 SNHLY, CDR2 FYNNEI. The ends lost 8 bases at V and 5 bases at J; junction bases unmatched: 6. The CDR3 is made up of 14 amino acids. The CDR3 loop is CASGTGLRTGELFF. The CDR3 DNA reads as TGTGCCAGCGGGACAGGGCTCCGGACCGGGGAGCTGTTTTTT.

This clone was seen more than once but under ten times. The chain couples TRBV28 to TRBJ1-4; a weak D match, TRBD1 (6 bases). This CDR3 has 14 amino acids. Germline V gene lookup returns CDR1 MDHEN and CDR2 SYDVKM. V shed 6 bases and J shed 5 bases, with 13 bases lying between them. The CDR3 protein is CASSTDRPNEKLFF. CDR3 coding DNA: TGTGCCAGCAGCACAGACAGGCCGAATGAAAAACTGTTTTTT.

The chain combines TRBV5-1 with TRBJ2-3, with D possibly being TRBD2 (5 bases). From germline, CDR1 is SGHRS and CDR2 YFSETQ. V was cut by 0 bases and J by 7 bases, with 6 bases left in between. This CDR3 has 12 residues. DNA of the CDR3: TGCGCCAGCAGCTTGGGGGAGAATACGCAGTATTTT. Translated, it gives CASSLGENTQYF.

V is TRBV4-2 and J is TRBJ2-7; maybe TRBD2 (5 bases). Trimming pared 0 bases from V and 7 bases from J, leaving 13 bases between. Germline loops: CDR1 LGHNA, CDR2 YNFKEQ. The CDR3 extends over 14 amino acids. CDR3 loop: CASSQERVSGEQYF. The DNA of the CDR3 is TGTGCCAGCAGCCAAGAGCGGGTATCGGGTGAGCAGTACTTC.

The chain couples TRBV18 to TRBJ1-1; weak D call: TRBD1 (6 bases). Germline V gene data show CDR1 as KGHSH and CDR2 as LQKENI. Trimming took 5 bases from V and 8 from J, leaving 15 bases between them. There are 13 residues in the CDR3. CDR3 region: CASSTETGGEAFF. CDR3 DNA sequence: TGTGCCAGCTCAACGGAGACAGGTGGGGAAGCTTTCTTT.